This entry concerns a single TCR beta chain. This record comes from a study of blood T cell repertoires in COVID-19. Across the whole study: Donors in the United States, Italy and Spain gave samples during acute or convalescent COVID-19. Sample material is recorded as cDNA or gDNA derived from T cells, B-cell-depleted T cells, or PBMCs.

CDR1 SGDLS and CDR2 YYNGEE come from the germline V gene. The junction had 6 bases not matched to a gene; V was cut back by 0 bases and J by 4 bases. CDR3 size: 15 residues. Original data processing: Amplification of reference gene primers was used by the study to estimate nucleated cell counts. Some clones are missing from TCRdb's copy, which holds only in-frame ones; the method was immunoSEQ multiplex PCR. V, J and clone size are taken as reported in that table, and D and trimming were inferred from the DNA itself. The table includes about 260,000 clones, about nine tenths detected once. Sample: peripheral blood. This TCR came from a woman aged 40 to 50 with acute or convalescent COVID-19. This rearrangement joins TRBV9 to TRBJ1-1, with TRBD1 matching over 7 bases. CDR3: CASSVEGPGGTEAFF. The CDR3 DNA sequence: TGTGCCAGCAGCGTAGAGGGGCCAGGGGGCACTGAAGCTTTCTTT.